This TCR beta chain was identified during a study of cytomegalovirus exposure and HLA in healthy donors. Study-wide results and caveats: CMV serostatus was the only immune exposure information that was available.

A remark on this clone: Its antigen is unknown.

Researchers ran the PCR with 60 Vbeta and 13 Jbeta primers. The table came from immunoSEQ multiplex PCR; TCRdb's copy has only in-frame clones and leaves some out. The repertoire consists of 150,000 to 200,000 clones, with around 75% occurring once and the leading ten covering approximately 2.9%. Trimming stripped 3 bases from V and 7 bases from J, with 16 bases between. Germline CDR1 reads MDHEN; CDR2 reads SYDVKM. This CDR3 has 15 residues. Sequencing input: PBMCs. This sequence was found in a female donor in good health and CMV-seronegative. The genes are TRBV28 and TRBJ2-1, with a possible D match to TRBD1 (6 bases). The CDR3 region is CASSLLATGQNEQFF. CDR3 bases: TGTGCCAGCAGTTTGCTAGCCACGGGACAAAATGAGCAGTTCTTC.